This TCR beta chain is from a study of post-analysis software for immune sequencing data. Overall study: The disease courses covered relapsing-remitting, secondary progressive and progressive-relapsing multiple sclerosis.

The CDR3 totals 13 residues. CDR1 is MDHEN and CDR2 is SYDVKM in the germline V gene. V shed 3 bases and J shed 5 bases, with 10 bases lying between them. Incorporated into the TCR beta cDNA libraries were unique molecular identifiers, which served to reduce PCR and sequencing biases. One entry per CDR3 protein results from TCRdb running MiXCR on the PCR reads. The data show 150,000 to 200,000 distinct CDR3 sequences, roughly 31% seen once. With respect to this clonotype: The antigen is not known.

Findings and limits, study-wide: Strong co-clustering by F measure was seen for same-batch samples. There were about five TRBV segments more frequent in patients than controls, and TRBV5-6, TRBV5-1 and TRBV20-1 were among them. Significantly lower normalized Chao1 diversity was found in patients with multiple sclerosis relative to controls.

The V call is TRBV28, the J call TRBJ2-5, with TRBD1 as a possible D gene (6 bases). Material for sequencing was blood. The sequence was collected from a girl aged 10-17 years with multiple sclerosis. The CDR3 loop reads CASSFNREETQYF. The DNA of the CDR3 is TGTGCCAGCAGTTTCAACAGGGAGGAGACCCAGTACTTC.